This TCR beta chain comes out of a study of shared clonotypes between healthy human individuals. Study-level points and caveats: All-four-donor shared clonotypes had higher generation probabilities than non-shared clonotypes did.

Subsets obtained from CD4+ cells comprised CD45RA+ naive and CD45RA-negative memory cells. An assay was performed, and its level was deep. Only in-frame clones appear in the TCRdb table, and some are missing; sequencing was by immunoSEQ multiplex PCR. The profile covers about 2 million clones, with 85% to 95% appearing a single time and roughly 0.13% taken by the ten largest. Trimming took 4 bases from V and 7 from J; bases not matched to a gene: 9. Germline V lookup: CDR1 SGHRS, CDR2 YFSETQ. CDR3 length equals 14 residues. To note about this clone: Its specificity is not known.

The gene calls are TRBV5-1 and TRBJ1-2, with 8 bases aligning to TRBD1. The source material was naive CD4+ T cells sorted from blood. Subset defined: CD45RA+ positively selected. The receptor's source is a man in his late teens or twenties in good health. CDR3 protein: CASSGGQGGFGYTF. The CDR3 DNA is TGCGCCAGCAGCGGCGGACAGGGCGGCTTTGGCTACACCTTC.